A single sample is the source of the 21 T cell receptor beta chains below, sequenced in a study of response to subunit inactivated influenza vaccine. TCRdb used MiXCR to reprocess the RT-PCR reads, holding one entry per CDR3 protein. The data contain 450,000 to 550,000 distinct CDR3 sequences, over 25% of them singletons. The sample in question was CD4+ T cells sorted from PBMCs, obtained around 5 days after vaccination. These receptors were obtained from a man aged 45-60 years who received an inactivated influenza vaccine.

This clonotype was counted between two and nine times. The chain uses TRBV20-1 and TRBJ2-3; D may be TRBD2 (6 bases). The germline gives CDR1 DFQATT, CDR2 SNEGSKA (reference sequence). The CDR3 runs 14 residues. Trimming removed 5 bases from V and 6 bases from J, with 18 bases in between. This CDR3 is CSAPPLGGADTQYF. The CDR3 nucleotides read TGCAGTGCTCCCCCCTTGGGGGGAGCGGATACGCAGTATTTT.

There are a few counts of this clonotype. The rearrangement joins TRBV6-2 or TRBV6-3 to TRBJ2-2; D uncertain. The ends were cut back, 0 bases at V and 0 bases at J, with 11 bases in the middle. Germline assignment: CDR1 MNHEY and CDR2 SVGEGT. The CDR3 runs 17 residues. The CDR3 here is CASSYSLGGPNTGELFF. The CDR3 nucleotides read TGTGCCAGCAGTTACTCGCTTGGTGGGCCGAACACCGGGGAGCTGTTTTTT.

This clonotype was seen a few times. CDR3 bases: TGTGCCAGCAGCTTGGATTTCGGGGAGCTGTTTTTT. This codes for CASSLDFGELFF. This rearrangement joins TRBV5-6 to TRBJ2-2; D is undetermined. Germline V gene lookup returns CDR1 SGHDT and CDR2 YYEEEE. The CDR3 extends over 12 amino acids. Trimming removed 0 bases from V and 7 bases from J, with 4 bases in between.

As DNA, the CDR3 is TGTGCCAGCAGCTCGCGGTTCTCCTACGAGCAGTACTTC. Protein sequence: CASSSRFSYEQYF. The chain couples TRBV7-2 to TRBJ2-7; D is unresolved. The CDR3 is made up of 13 amino acids. The V end lost 4 bases, the J end lost 0 bases, and 7 bases lay between the germline ends. Germline-derived CDR1 and CDR2 are SGHTA and FQGNSA.

This clonotype turned up a few times. The chain has TRBV20-1 and TRBJ2-3; D might be TRBD1 or TRBD2, each matching 6 bases. Per the germline V gene, CDR1 is DFQATT and CDR2 is SNEGSKA (reference sequence). The CDR3 loop spans 14 amino acids. V was pared by 7 bases and J by 0 bases, with 14 bases between. CDR3 DNA sequence: TGCAGTGACTCGGGGGCCTCTAGCACAGATACGCAGTATTTT. As protein: CSDSGASSTDTQYF.

This clonotype was detected a few times. This rearrangement joins TRBV4-3 to TRBJ1-2, with a possible D match to TRBD1 (6 bases). V lost 4 bases to trimming and J lost 4 bases, with 16 bases between them. Germline V lookup: CDR1 LGHNA, CDR2 YSLEER. There are 15 residues in the CDR3. The CDR3 sequence: CASSRSAGAGYGYTF. The CDR3 DNA is TGCGCCAGCAGCCGATCGGCGGGGGCGGGCTATGGCTACACCTTC.

This clonotype was seen a handful of times. V gene TRBV7-9 combines with J gene TRBJ1-6; D is unclear. The V gene's germline CDR1 is SEHNR and CDR2 FQNEAQ (reference sequence). V was pared by 3 bases and J by 3 bases, with 6 bases between. The CDR3 spans 14 residues. CDR3 loop: CASSFRDYNSPLHF. CDR3 coding DNA: TGTGCCAGCAGCTTTAGGGACTATAATTCACCCCTCCACTTT.

In this sample, this clonotype turned up a few times. The chain combines TRBV20-1 with TRBJ2-7; D call uncertain. Germline V lookup: CDR1 DFQATT, CDR2 SNEGSKA (reference sequence). The CDR3 runs to 16 residues. V was trimmed by 0 bases and J by 0 bases, leaving 15 bases between them. CDR3: CSARDSRLASSYEQYF. CDR3 sequence (DNA): TGCAGTGCTAGAGATAGTAGGCTGGCAAGCTCCTACGAGCAGTACTTC.

The chain uses TRBV20-1 and TRBJ2-2; perhaps D is TRBD1 or TRBD2 (5 bases each). CDR1 is DFQATT and CDR2 is SNEGSKA in the germline V gene (reference sequence). The CDR3 consists of 15 residues. The ends were cut back, 0 bases at V and 6 bases at J, with 14 bases in the middle. The CDR3 loop reads CSARDRGARSGELFF. The CDR3 region has the DNA TGCAGTGCTAGAGATCGAGGGGCTCGGTCCGGGGAGCTGTTTTTT.

The chain couples TRBV29-1 to TRBJ2-3; no clear D. This CDR3 region has 12 residues. The germline gives CDR1 SQVTM, CDR2 ANQGSEA. V lost 3 bases to trimming and J lost 6 bases, with 10 bases between them. The CDR3 sequence is CSVEGHLDTQYF. CDR3 coding DNA: TGCAGCGTTGAGGGTCATTTGGATACGCAGTATTTT.

In the case of this clonotype: An end of the junction differs from the germline gene, which may be a read error. The chain employs TRBV20-1 and TRBJ1-6, with D maybe TRBD1 (5 bases). Germline CDR1 reads DFQATT; CDR2 reads SNEGSKA (reference sequence). The CDR3 has 13 residues. CDR3 loop: CSARDGYISPLHF. The CDR3 DNA follows: TGCAGTGCCAGGGACGGGTATATTTCACCCCTCCACTTT.

As for this clonotype: One junction end does not reproduce the germline sequence, and a read error may be involved. The chain employs TRBV24-1 and TRBJ2-2, with D maybe TRBD2 (5 bases). Germline V gives CDR1 KGHDR, CDR2 SFDVKD. The CDR3 has 16 amino acids. CDR3 in amino acids: CATSDLYGRNTGELSF. CDR3 DNA sequence: TGTGCCACCAGTGATTTATACGGCAGAAACACCGGGGAGCTGTCTTTT.

The V gene is TRBV11-2, the J gene TRBJ2-7; 12 bases fit TRBD2. Germline V gene data show CDR1 as SGHAT and CDR2 as FQNNGV. This CDR3 comprises 15 residues. The ends lost 3 bases at V and 7 bases at J; junction bases unmatched: 7. CDR3 loop: CASSLLLAGGGEQYF. DNA of the CDR3: TGTGCCAGCAGCTTGTTACTAGCGGGGGGTGGAGAGCAGTACTTC.

This clonotype was seen a handful of times. The genes are TRBV5-1 and TRBJ2-2; D uncertain. Trimming left V 8 bases short and J 7 bases short, with 12 bases between. This CDR3 comprises 12 residues. Germline V gives CDR1 SGHRS, CDR2 YFSETQ. CDR3 bases: TGCGCCAGTAATGCCGGTGACGGGGAGCTGTTTTTT. Translated, it gives CASNAGDGELFF.

V gene TRBV5-1 combines with J gene TRBJ2-1; D not certain. V was pared by 2 bases and J by 5 bases, with 8 bases between. This CDR3 comprises 13 residues. Germline CDR1 reads SGHRS; CDR2 reads YFSETQ. This CDR3 is CASSFAENNEQFF. The CDR3 DNA reads as TGCGCCAGCAGCTTCGCAGAGAACAATGAGCAGTTCTTC.

The chain employs TRBV7-2 and TRBJ1-1, with TRBD1 matching over 10 bases. The germline V gene encodes CDR1 SGHTA and CDR2 FQGNSA. The junction had 7 bases not matched to a gene; V was cut back by 0 bases and J by 0 bases. This CDR3 is 18 amino acids long. The DNA for the CDR3 is TGTGCCAGCAGCTTAGCAGTCCCGGGACAGGGGCTGAACACTGAAGCTTTCTTT. This encodes CASSLAVPGQGLNTEAFF.

The chain joins TRBV9 to TRBJ2-3; 7 bases align to TRBD1. Germline values: CDR1 SGDLS, CDR2 YYNGEE. The V gene end was trimmed by 2 bases and the J gene end by 0 bases; junction bases not matched to a gene: 3. There are 15 residues in the CDR3. CDR3 DNA: TGTGCCAGCAGCGTTGGGACAGTAAGCACAGATACGCAGTATTTT. It is translated as CASSVGTVSTDTQYF.

This clonotype was counted only a few times. This chain links TRBV6-1 with TRBJ2-3, with 8 bases that match TRBD1. CDR3 length: 14 amino acids. Germline V gives CDR1 MNHNS, CDR2 SASEGT. Losses at the gene ends were 5 bases for V and 5 bases for J; bases not matched to a gene: 6. CDR3 in amino acids: CASSPSTGEDTQYF. The CDR3 bases are TGTGCCAGCAGTCCTTCGACAGGGGAAGATACGCAGTATTTT.

There are many counts of this clonotype. This rearrangement joins TRBV5-1 to TRBJ2-5; a possible D gene is TRBD2 (6 bases). CDR3 length equals 14 residues. V was clipped by 0 bases and J by 2 bases, with 8 bases between them. Germline CDR1 and CDR2: SGHRS and YFSETQ. CDR3 in amino acids: CASSLAAGQETQYF. For the CDR3, the DNA is TGCGCCAGCAGCTTGGCGGCGGGACAAGAGACCCAGTACTTC.

About this clonotype: The junction does not match germline at one end; this may be a read error. The V call is TRBV5-5, the J call TRBJ2-1; possibly TRBD2 for D (5 bases). Germline CDR1 SGHKS, CDR2 YYEKEE (reference sequence). CDR3 size: 14 residues. Here the CDR3 reads CASSLYVSGNVQFF. The CDR3 nucleotides are TGTGCCAGCAGCTTGTATGTCTCCGGGAATGTGCAGTTCTTC.

The chain uses TRBV20-1 and TRBJ2-5; the D gene is possibly TRBD2 (5 bases). Between the trimmed V and J ends, which lost 3 bases and 1 base, there was a span of 12 bases. The length of the CDR3 is 14 residues. In germline, CDR1 is DFQATT, CDR2 SNEGSKA (reference sequence). The CDR3 protein is CSASRPGIQETQYF. CDR3 DNA: TGCAGTGCTAGCCGACCGGGAATCCAAGAGACCCAGTACTTC.